Reported below is one T cell receptor beta chain. The assay was immunoSEQ multiplex PCR, and TCRdb's table has in-frame clones only and misses some. The sample consists of approximately 110,000 clones, roughly 92% of them appearing once. Germline V gives CDR1 KGHSH, CDR2 LQKENI. V lost 3 bases, J lost 4 bases, and 8 bases stayed unmatched. There are 15 residues in the CDR3. This entry belongs to a study of T cell changes during pregnancy in multiple sclerosis. This chain connects TRBV18 to TRBJ1-2; 7 bases line up with TRBD1. Sequencing was performed on peripheral blood, taken after pregnancy. This TCR was recovered from a female donor with multiple sclerosis, enrolled in a pregnancy study. The CDR3 nucleotides read TGTGCCAGCTCACCCAACGGACAGGTACTCTATGGCTACACCTTC. It specifies CASSPNGQVLYGYTF.